This is a list of T cell receptor beta chains from one sample in a study of cytomegalovirus exposure and HLA in healthy donors. TCRdb's table, derived via immunoSEQ multiplex PCR, lists solely in-frame clones and lacks some. Among approximately 85,000 clones listed, about four fifths were seen once. Material: PBMCs. The origin of the receptors is a man aged 50-59 years in good health and CMV-seropositive. CDR3s include the opening cysteine and the closing phenylalanine or tryptophan. The order of the fields is clone size, J gene, V gene, D gene, CDR3 protein, CDR3 DNA. The D gene is left open where the match is weak. The size of a clone is reported for some rows only, either as once, few or many, or as a class for expanded clones.

NA	TRBJ2-2	TRBV10-1	NA	CASGPGTANTGELFF	TGCGCCAGCGGCCCCGGGACTGCGAACACCGGGGAGCTGTTTTTT
NA	TRBJ1-2	TRBV5-4	NA	CASSSRTVPYGYTF	TGTGCCAGCAGCTCTCGGACAGTGCCCTATGGCTACACCTTC
NA	TRBJ2-3	TRBV19	NA	CATKDRGGAVSTDTQYF	TGTGCCACCAAGGATAGGGGGGGAGCGGTAAGCACAGATACGCAGTATTTT
NA	TRBJ2-7	TRBV5-1	NA	CASSLGQGPYEQYF	TGCGCCAGCAGCTTGGGCCAGGGGCCCTACGAGCAGTACTTC
NA	TRBJ1-4	TRBV27	NA	CASSPLGGEKLFF	TGTGCCAGCTCCCCCCTCGGTGGTGAAAAACTGTTTTTT
NA	TRBJ1-1	TRBV19	NA	CASSMAVTTTEAFF	TGTGCCAGTAGTATGGCCGTGACTACAACTGAAGCTTTCTTT
once	TRBJ1-5	TRBV30	NA	CAWSPGGNQPQHF	TGTGCCTGGAGTCCAGGGGGCAATCAGCCCCAGCATTTT
NA	TRBJ2-5	TRBV5-1	TRBD1	CASSLGGTGLRSGQETQYF	TGCGCCAGCAGCTTGGGAGGGACAGGGTTAAGGAGCGGCCAAGAGACCCAGTACTTC
NA	TRBJ2-7	TRBV29-1	TRBD1	CSVDQGAGEQYF	TGCAGCGTTGACCAGGGGGCGGGCGAGCAGTACTTC
NA	TRBJ2-7	TRBV4-1	TRBD2	CASSQDRTSGRYEQYF	TGCGCCAGCAGCCAAGACCGGACTAGCGGGAGGTACGAGCAGTACTTC
NA	TRBJ2-6	TRBV10-3	TRBD1	CAIAQGESGANVLTF	TGTGCCATCGCACAGGGGGAATCTGGGGCCAACGTCCTGACTTTC
few	TRBJ2-5	TRBV9	NA	CASSVGPGRETQYF	TGTGCCAGCAGCGTAGGTCCGGGTCGGGAGACCCAGTACTTC
NA	TRBJ2-3	TRBV18	NA	CASSLEATDTQYF	TGTGCCAGCTCACTGGAGGCGACAGATACGCAGTATTTT
NA	TRBJ2-7	TRBV6-1	NA	CASSEISSPYEQYF	TGTGCCAGCAGTGAGATTAGCAGCCCCTACGAGCAGTACTTC
once	TRBJ2-1	TRBV2	TRBD2	CASSRLAGGGYEQFF	TGTGCCAGCTCAAGACTAGCGGGAGGGGGGTATGAGCAGTTCTTC
NA	TRBJ1-5	TRBV10-3	NA	CAIRPGEDSLQPQHF	TGTGCCATCAGGCCGGGCGAGGACTCTCTTCAGCCCCAGCATTTT
NA	TRBJ1-1	TRBV4-1	TRBD1	CASSQEGRPGGMNTEAFF	TGCGCCAGCAGCCAAGAGGGCCGGCCAGGGGGCATGAACACTGAAGCTTTCTTT
NA	TRBJ2-2	TRBV4-1	TRBD2	CASSHVGLGRGAGELFF	TGCGCCAGCAGCCACGTCGGACTAGGAAGGGGCGCCGGGGAGCTGTTTTTT
NA	TRBJ2-6	TRBV9	NA	CASSVEGSGANGLTF	TGTGCCAGCAGCGTAGAAGGTTCTGGGGCCAACGGCCTGACTTTC
NA	TRBJ2-7	TRBV27	TRBD1	CASRPTGGYEQYF	TGTGCCAGCAGGCCTACAGGGGGGTACGAGCAGTACTTC
few	TRBJ1-5	TRBV7-9	NA	CASSSSPSTGPSNQPQHF	TGTGCCAGCAGCTCATCCCCCTCCACAGGGCCCAGCAATCAGCCCCAGCATTTT
NA	TRBJ1-1	TRBV6-4	NA	CASSESGQGAFF	TGTGCCAGCAGTGAATCCGGGCAGGGAGCTTTCTTT
NA	TRBJ1-2	TRBV19	TRBD1	CASSPRDRVYPGPGF	TGTGCCAGCTCCCCCCGGGACAGGGTGTATCCAGGGCCTGGGTTC